These 29 T cell receptor beta chains originate from one sample sequenced in a study of T cell responses to AZD1222 COVID-19 vaccine. TCRdb keeps only in-frame clones here, not all; method: immunoSEQ multiplex PCR. The sample holds approximately 150,000 clones, 91% seen once. The input for sequencing was peripheral blood, taken on day 0 of AZD1222 vaccination. These receptors were obtained from an adult in good health.

The chain joins TRBV18 to TRBJ2-4; 12 bases are a match to TRBD1. The CDR3 length is 14 residues. Germline V CDR1 and CDR2: KGHSH, LQKENI. V shed 4 bases and J 8 bases; nucleotides not matched to a gene: 3. CDR3 DNA sequence: TGTGCCAGCTCACTGGGACAGGGGGCTGACATTCAGTACTTC. Translated, it gives CASSLGQGADIQYF.

This clone came up a few times. The J gene is TRBJ1-2, the V gene TRBV20-1; 9 bases line up with TRBD1. The CDR3 runs 17 residues. Unmatched junction bases numbered 12, after V lost 3 bases and J lost 1 base. CDR1 and CDR2 from the germline V gene are DFQATT and SNEGSKA (reference sequence). The CDR3 coding sequence is TGCAGTGCTAGTTTTATCGGGACAGGGCTCTTTAACTATGGCTACACCTTC. This gives the protein CSASFIGTGLFNYGYTF.

This clone occurred a few times. The chain employs TRBV4-2 and TRBJ1-1, with D maybe TRBD1 (5 bases). Trimming took off 0 bases at V and 1 base at J, with 18 bases between the two ends. Germline V gene data show CDR1 as LGHNA and CDR2 as YNFKEQ. This CDR3 is 18 amino acids long. This CDR3 reads CASSQEMRGGSGNTEAFF. In nucleotides, the CDR3 is TGTGCCAGCAGCCAAGAAATGCGGGGCGGATCGGGGAACACTGAAGCTTTCTTT.

The rearrangement uses TRBV4-2 and TRBJ2-7; D gene uncertain. Trimming took 4 bases from V and 3 from J, leaving 16 bases between them. The CDR3 consists of 15 residues. Per germline, CDR1 LGHNA and CDR2 YNFKEQ. CDR3 loop: CASSPWTDQIYEQYF. In nucleotides, the CDR3 is TGTGCCAGCAGCCCGTGGACGGACCAAATCTACGAGCAGTACTTC.

The chain recombines TRBV7-9 with TRBJ1-1; D is unclear. CDR1 is SEHNR and CDR2 is FQNEAQ in the germline V gene (reference sequence). V was shortened by 3 bases and J by 3 bases, with 8 bases between the two germline ends. The CDR3 totals 13 residues. The CDR3, as DNA: TGTGCCAGCAGCTTCCTGGGAGACACTGAAGCTTTCTTT. Its protein is CASSFLGDTEAFF. Full variable domain (missing parts from reference TRBV7-9 and TRBJ1-1): DTGVSQNPRHKITKRGQNVTFRCDPISEHNRLYWYRQTLGQGPEFLTYFQNEAQLEKSRLLSDRFSAERPKGSFSTLEIQRTEQGDSAMYLCASSFLGDTEAFFGQGTRLTVV.

The rearrangement links TRBV28 to TRBJ2-7; a possible D gene is TRBD1 (6 bases). The CDR3 is made up of 16 amino acids. The V and J ends lost 3 bases and 0 bases respectively, with 15 bases between them. CDR1 MDHEN and CDR2 SYDVKM come from the germline V gene. As DNA, the CDR3 is TGTGCCAGCAGTTTTGAATGGGACACACGCTCCTACGAGCAGTACTTC. This codes for CASSFEWDTRSYEQYF. Drawing the rest from reference TRBV28 and TRBJ2-7, the complete variable domain is DVKVTQSSRYLVKRTGEKVFLECVQDMDHENMFWYRQDPGLGLRLIYFSYDVKMKEKGDIPEGYSVSREKKERFSLILESASTNQTSMYLCASSFEWDTRSYEQYFGPGTRLTVT.

With respect to this clone: The junction does not match germline at one end; this may be a read error. J is TRBJ2-2 and V is TRBV7-7; D is unresolved. The CDR3 is made up of 15 amino acids. The germline V gene has CDR1 SSHAT and CDR2 FNYEAQ (reference sequence). Here the CDR3 reads CASSLAVSNTGELFF. The DNA of the CDR3 is TGTGCTAGCAGCTTAGCCGTTTCGAACACCGGGGAGCTGTTTTTT.

In this sample, this clone turned up once. The chain joins TRBV7-2 to TRBJ2-2, with D unclear. Germline assignment: CDR1 SGHTA and CDR2 FQGNSA. The CDR3 totals 15 residues. V was trimmed by 4 bases and J by 6 bases, leaving 15 bases between them. The DNA for the CDR3 is TGTGCCAGCAGCTGGAGTGGCCCCAGCGCCGGGGAGCTGTTTTTT. It is translated as CASSWSGPSAGELFF.

The chain carries TRBV7-9 and TRBJ1-3; weak D call: TRBD1 (5 bases). From germline, CDR1 is SEHNR and CDR2 FQNEAQ (reference sequence). V lost 5 bases and J lost 2, with 16 bases in between. CDR3 length equals 16 residues. The CDR3 DNA reads as TGTGCCAGCAGCCGAGGTGGGGCCCGCACTGGAAACACCATATATTTT. Protein product: CASSRGGARTGNTIYF.

This clone has only a few counts. The chain links TRBV14 to TRBJ2-2; D gene unclear. V lost 0 bases and J lost 6, with 5 bases in between. The CDR3 has 13 amino acids. CDR1 and CDR2 from the germline V gene are SGHDN and FVKESK. CDR3 sequence reads: CASSQDRSGELFF. The CDR3 DNA is TGTGCCAGCAGCCAAGATAGGTCCGGGGAGCTGTTTTTT.

The V gene is TRBV7-2, the J gene TRBJ2-1; 11 nucleotides line up with TRBD2. V dropped 3 bases and J dropped 6; count of bases not matched to a gene: 7. The CDR3 spans 16 residues. CDR1 is SGHTA, CDR2 FQGNSA, per germline. CDR3 sequence reads: CASSFSGGAKGNEQFF. Written as DNA, the CDR3 is TGTGCCAGCAGCTTTAGCGGGGGGGCCAAAGGCAATGAGCAGTTCTTC.

This clone occurred once. The chain uses TRBV5-1 and TRBJ2-1; 8 bases agree with TRBD2. Germline assignment: CDR1 SGHRS and CDR2 YFSETQ. The CDR3 covers 15 residues. V lost 5 bases to trimming and J lost 6 bases; unmatched junction nucleotides: 10. The CDR3 sequence: CASRNGTSQINEQFF. The CDR3 nucleotides read TGCGCCAGCAGGAACGGGACTAGTCAAATCAATGAGCAGTTCTTC.

This clone was observed a few times. The V gene is TRBV25-1, the J gene TRBJ2-2; D assignment may be TRBD1 or TRBD2 (5 bases each). Deletions cut 5 bases from V and 6 bases from J, with 10 bases between. Per germline, CDR1 MGHDK and CDR2 SYGVNS. The CDR3 contains 13 residues. The CDR3 protein is CASSLWGSGELFF. The CDR3 DNA reads TGTGCCAGCAGTTTGTGGGGGTCCGGGGAGCTGTTTTTT. Together with reference TRBV25-1 and TRBJ2-2, the CDR3 gives the full variable domain: EADIYQTPRYLVIGTGKKITLECSQTMGHDKMYWYQQDPGMELHLIHYSYGVNSTEKGDLSSESTVSRIRTEHFPLTLESARPSHTSQYLCASSLWGSGELFFGEGSRLTVL.

This clone occurred a few times. The V call is TRBV28, the J call TRBJ1-5; D not certain. CDR3 length equals 15 residues. V was trimmed by 2 bases and J by 10 bases, leaving 18 bases between them. Germline CDR1 is MDHEN and CDR2 is SYDVKM. Written as DNA, the CDR3 is TGTGCCAGCAGTTTAATCTCAAGGGAGAGTGCTCCCCAGCATTTT. As protein: CASSLISRESAPQHF. Together with reference TRBV28 and TRBJ1-5, the CDR3 gives the full variable domain: DVKVTQSSRYLVKRTGEKVFLECVQDMDHENMFWYRQDPGLGLRLIYFSYDVKMKEKGDIPEGYSVSREKKERFSLILESASTNQTSMYLCASSLISRESAPQHFGDGTRLSIL.

The chain joins TRBV2 to TRBJ1-1; a possible D gene is TRBD1 (6 bases). Trimming took off 6 bases at V and 1 base at J, with 9 bases between the two ends. Germline V gene sequence: CDR1 SNHLY, CDR2 FYNNEI. This CDR3 has 13 amino acids. The CDR3 DNA reads TGTGCCAGCAGGAAGGACAGGAACACTGAAGCTTTCTTT. Its translation is CASRKDRNTEAFF.

The chain couples TRBV2 to TRBJ2-7; D is perhaps TRBD2 (6 bases). CDR3 length equals 13 residues. Germline-derived CDR1 and CDR2 are SNHLY and FYNNEI. With 9 bases removed from V and 0 bases from J, the gap between germline ends came to 12 bases. The CDR3 DNA reads TGTGCCAGTGCACAGGACTACTCCTACGAGCAGTACTTC. Protein product: CASAQDYSYEQYF.

The CDR3: CASSSSGGLQYF. CDR3 bases: TGCGCCAGCAGCTCCTCCGGAGGGTTGCAGTACTTC. This rearrangement joins TRBV5-1 to TRBJ2-7, with TRBD2 as a possible D gene (6 bases). V was shortened by 3 bases and J by 9 bases, with 13 bases between the two germline ends. This CDR3 is 12 amino acids long. Germline V gene data show CDR1 as SGHRS and CDR2 as YFSETQ.

Here the CDR3 reads CASSSTASEAFF. DNA for the CDR3: TGTGCCAGCAGTTCGACAGCTTCGGAAGCTTTCTTT. V gene TRBV27 combines with J gene TRBJ1-1; TRBD1 might be the D (5 bases). CDR3 length equals 12 residues. Germline lookup yields CDR1 MNHEY and CDR2 SMNVEV (reference sequence). V shed 4 bases and J shed 8 bases, with 11 bases lying between them.

The rearrangement uses TRBV11-3 and TRBJ1-1; D gene ambiguous. The CDR3 spans 16 residues. Trimming shortened V by 6 bases and J by 5 bases, and 22 bases separated the two germline ends. CDR1 SGHNT and CDR2 YENEEA come from the germline V gene. This CDR3 is CASSLTRASRVTEAFF. The DNA for the CDR3 is TGTGCCAGCAGTCTAACTCGGGCATCTCGAGTTACTGAAGCTTTCTTT.

This chain joins TRBV6-2 or TRBV6-3 and TRBJ2-3; TRBD2 is a possible D gene (5 bases). CDR1 and CDR2 from the germline V gene are MNHEY and SVGEGT. The CDR3 has 18 residues. V was shortened by 4 bases and J by 3 bases, with 23 bases between the two germline ends. CDR3 in amino acids: CASSFHGVRRGKTDTQYF. As DNA, the CDR3 is TGTGCCAGCAGTTTCCATGGCGTCCGTCGGGGTAAGACAGATACGCAGTATTTT.

The chain carries TRBV2 and TRBJ2-2; 7 bases match TRBD1. In germline, CDR1 is SNHLY, CDR2 FYNNEI. CDR3 size: 17 residues. V lost 5 bases and J lost 2; bases outside the gene matches: 11. The CDR3 region is CASSTTTGQLNTGELFF. CDR3 bases: TGTGCCAGCAGTACTACTACGGGACAGCTAAACACCGGGGAGCTGTTTTTT. Drawing the rest from reference TRBV2 and TRBJ2-2, the complete variable domain is EPEVTQTPSHQVTQMGQEVILRCVPISNHLYFYWYRQILGQKVEFLVSFYNNEISEKSEIFDDQFSVERPDGSNFTLKIRSTKLEDSAMYFCASSTTTGQLNTGELFFGEGSRLTVL.

V gene TRBV6-4 combines with J gene TRBJ1-2; tentative D call: TRBD1 (6 bases). Trimming shortened V by 8 bases and J by 4 bases, and 11 bases separated the two germline ends. The germline CDR1 and CDR2 sequences are MRHNA and SNTAGT. This CDR3 has 12 residues. CDR3 DNA: TGTGCCAGCCCGGACAGCTGCTATGGCTACACCTTC. This encodes CASPDSCYGYTF.

In its sample, this clone was seen a few times. The chain links TRBV7-8 to TRBJ1-5, with D possibly TRBD1 on 6 matching bases. Trimming removed 5 bases at V and 3 bases at J, with 14 bases between. Germline values: CDR1 SGHVS, CDR2 FQNEAQ. The CDR3 runs 15 residues. The CDR3 bases are TGTGCCAGCAGCATGTTGGGGGCGATCAATCAGCCCCAGCATTTT. This encodes CASSMLGAINQPQHF.

The chain links TRBV9 to TRBJ1-2, with D unclear. The CDR3 consists of 16 residues. Trimming removed 3 bases at V and 0 bases at J, with 15 bases between. Germline lookup yields CDR1 SGDLS and CDR2 YYNGEE. The CDR3 nucleotides are TGTGCCAGCAGCGAGCTCCCGGGTGAAGCTAACTATGGCTACACCTTC. It is translated as CASSELPGEANYGYTF.

Here the CDR3 DNA reads TGTGCCAGCAACGGTGACAGGGGAGTTCCCTACGAGCAGTACTTC. Residues: CASNGDRGVPYEQYF. The chain joins TRBV6-5 to TRBJ2-7; 8 bases map to TRBD1. Germline loops: CDR1 MNHEY, CDR2 SVGAGI. V shed 7 bases, J shed 2 bases, and the junction held 10 bases outside the gene matches. The CDR3 extends over 15 amino acids.

The chain couples TRBV30 to TRBJ2-1; D not resolved. The V end was cut by 1 base, the J end by 6 bases, with 10 bases between. Germline CDR1 reads GTSNPN; CDR2 reads SVGIG (reference sequence). The CDR3 has 13 amino acids. The DNA for the CDR3 is TGTGCCTGGAGTGAAGCGCAAATCAATGAGCAGTTCTTC. Translating gives CAWSEAQINEQFF. The full variable domain, in which reference TRBV30 and TRBJ2-1 provide the parts outside the CDR3, is SQTIHQWPATLVQPVGSPLSLECTVEGTSNPNLYWYRQAAGRGLQLLFYSVGIGQISSEVPQNLSASRPQDRQFILSSKKLLLSDSGFYLCAWSEAQINEQFFGPGTRLTVL.

The chain carries TRBV2 and TRBJ1-6; D perhaps matches TRBD1 (5 bases). Germline V gene lookup returns CDR1 SNHLY and CDR2 FYNNEI. V lost 3 bases, J lost 7 bases, and 19 bases lay in between. CDR3 length: 17 amino acids. The CDR3 region is CASSETGTELGNSPLHF. Written as DNA, the CDR3 is TGTGCCAGCAGTGAGACCGGGACGGAGTTAGGGAATTCACCCCTCCACTTT.

The chain has TRBV9 and TRBJ2-3, with 8 positions matching TRBD2. CDR1 and CDR2 from the germline V gene are SGDLS and YYNGEE. V shed 4 bases and J 0 bases; nucleotides not matched to a gene: 10. The CDR3 loop spans 17 amino acids. CDR3 DNA sequence: TGTGCCAGCAGCACGGGGGGGGCAGCTCCTAGCACAGATACGCAGTATTTT. Its translation: CASSTGGAAPSTDTQYF.

This chain's CDR3 is CASSSGTGYPSYNEQFF. In DNA, the CDR3 is TGTGCCAGCAGCTCCGGGACAGGTTACCCTTCCTACAATGAGCAGTTCTTC. This chain links TRBV5-6 with TRBJ2-1; TRBD1 matches at 8 bases. The ends lost 3 bases at V and 1 base at J; junction bases unmatched: 9. Germline loops: CDR1 SGHDT, CDR2 YYEEEE. The CDR3 covers 17 residues.